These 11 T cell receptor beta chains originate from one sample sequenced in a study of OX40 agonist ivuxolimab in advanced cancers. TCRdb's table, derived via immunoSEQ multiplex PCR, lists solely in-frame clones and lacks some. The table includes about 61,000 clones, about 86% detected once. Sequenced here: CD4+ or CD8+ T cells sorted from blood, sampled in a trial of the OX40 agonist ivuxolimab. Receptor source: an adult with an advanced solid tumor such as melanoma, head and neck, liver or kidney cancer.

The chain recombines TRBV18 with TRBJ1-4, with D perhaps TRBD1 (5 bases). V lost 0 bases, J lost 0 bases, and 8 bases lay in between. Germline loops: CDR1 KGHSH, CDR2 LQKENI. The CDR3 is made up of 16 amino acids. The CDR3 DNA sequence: TGTGCCAGCTCACCACCGGGCAGGGCAACTAATGAAAAACTGTTTTTT. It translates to CASSPPGRATNEKLFF.

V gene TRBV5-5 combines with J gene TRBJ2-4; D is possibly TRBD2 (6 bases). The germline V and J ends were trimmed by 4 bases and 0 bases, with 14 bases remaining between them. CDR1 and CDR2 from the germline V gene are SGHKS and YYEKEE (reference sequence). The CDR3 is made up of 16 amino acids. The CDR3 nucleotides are TGTGCCAGCAGCGGCTGGGACTCGCCAGCCAAAAACATTCAGTACTTC. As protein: CASSGWDSPAKNIQYF.

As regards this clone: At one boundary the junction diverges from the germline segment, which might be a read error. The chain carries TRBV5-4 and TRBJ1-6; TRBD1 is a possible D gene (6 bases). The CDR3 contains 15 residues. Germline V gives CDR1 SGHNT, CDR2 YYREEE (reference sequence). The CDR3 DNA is TGTGCCAGCAGCTTGGGAGGACAGTATAATTCAGCCCTCCACTTT. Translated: CASSLGGQYNSALHF.

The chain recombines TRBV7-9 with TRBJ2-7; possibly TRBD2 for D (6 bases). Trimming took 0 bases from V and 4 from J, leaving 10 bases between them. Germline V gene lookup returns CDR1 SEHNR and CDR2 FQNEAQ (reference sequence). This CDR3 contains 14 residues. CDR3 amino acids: CASSLAPGVYEQYF. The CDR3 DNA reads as TGTGCCAGCAGCTTAGCACCGGGAGTTTACGAGCAGTACTTC.

For the CDR3, the DNA is TGTGCCAGCAGCCATGGACTAGCGGGTACAGATACGCAGTATTTT. This gives the protein CASSHGLAGTDTQYF. This chain connects TRBV9 to TRBJ2-3, with 11 bases matching TRBD2. The CDR3 has 15 amino acids. Looked up from germline, CDR1 is SGDLS and CDR2 is YYNGEE. After removal of 4 bases from V and 3 bases from J, the junction contained 4 bases not matched to a gene.

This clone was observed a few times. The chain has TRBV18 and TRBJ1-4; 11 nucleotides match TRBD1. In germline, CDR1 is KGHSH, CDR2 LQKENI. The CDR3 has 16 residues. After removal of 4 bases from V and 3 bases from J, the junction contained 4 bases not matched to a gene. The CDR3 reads CASSLDRGQANEKLFF. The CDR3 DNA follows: TGTGCCAGCTCACTGGACAGGGGGCAGGCTAATGAAAAACTGTTTTTT.

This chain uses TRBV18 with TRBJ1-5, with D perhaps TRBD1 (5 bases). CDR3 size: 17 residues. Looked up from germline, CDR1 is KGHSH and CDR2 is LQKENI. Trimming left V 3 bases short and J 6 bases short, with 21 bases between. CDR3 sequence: CASSPAGSWGFGQPQHF. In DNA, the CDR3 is TGTGCCAGCTCACCGGCAGGAAGTTGGGGGTTCGGTCAGCCCCAGCATTTT.

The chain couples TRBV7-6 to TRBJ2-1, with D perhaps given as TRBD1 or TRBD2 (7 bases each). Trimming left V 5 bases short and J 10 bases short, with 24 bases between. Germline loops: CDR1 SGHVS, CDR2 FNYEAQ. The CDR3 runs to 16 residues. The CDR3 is CASSTQRGRGSNEQFF. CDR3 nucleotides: TGTGCCAGCAGCACCCAAAGGGGGCGGGGGAGTAACGAGCAGTTCTTC. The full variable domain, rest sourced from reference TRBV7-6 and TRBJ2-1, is GAGVSQSPRYKVTKRGQDVALRCDPISGHVSLYWYRQALGQGPEFLTYFNYEAQQDKSGLPNDRFSAERPEGSISTLTIQRTEQRDSAMYRCASSTQRGRGSNEQFFGPGTRLTVL.

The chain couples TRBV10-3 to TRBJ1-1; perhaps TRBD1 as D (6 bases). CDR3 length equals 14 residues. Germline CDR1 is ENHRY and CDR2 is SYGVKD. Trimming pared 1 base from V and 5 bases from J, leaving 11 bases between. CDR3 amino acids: CAISELGGRTEAFF. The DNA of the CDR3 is TGTGCCATCAGTGAGTTAGGGGGGAGGACTGAAGCTTTCTTT.

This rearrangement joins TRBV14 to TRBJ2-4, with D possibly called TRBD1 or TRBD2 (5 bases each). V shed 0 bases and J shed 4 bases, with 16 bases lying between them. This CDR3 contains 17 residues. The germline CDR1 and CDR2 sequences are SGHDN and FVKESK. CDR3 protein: CASSQDDPTGTKNIQYF. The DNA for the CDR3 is TGTGCCAGCAGCCAAGACGACCCCACCGGGACGAAAAACATTCAGTACTTC.

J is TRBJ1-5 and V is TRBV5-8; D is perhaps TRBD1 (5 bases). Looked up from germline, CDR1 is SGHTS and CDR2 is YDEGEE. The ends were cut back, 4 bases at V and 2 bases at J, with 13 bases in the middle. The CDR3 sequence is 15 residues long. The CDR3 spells CASSTMGQGNQPQHF. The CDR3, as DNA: TGTGCCAGCAGCACGATGGGGCAGGGCAATCAGCCCCAGCATTTT. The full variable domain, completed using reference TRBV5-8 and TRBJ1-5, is EAGVTQSPTHLIKTRGQQATLRCSPISGHTSVYWYQQALGLGLQFLLWYDEGEERNRGNFPPRFSGRQFPNYSSELNVNALELEDSALYLCASSTMGQGNQPQHFGDGTRLSIL.